Included here is one T cell receptor (beta chain) sequence, with context. Its antigen is still unknown. The sample belongs to a study of T cell responses to AZD1222 COVID-19 vaccine. The study, taken as a whole, reports: Unmutated variant regions are reportedly targeted by nearly half of spike-specific TCRs.

Clones were sequenced by immunoSEQ multiplex PCR, and TCRdb holds only the in-frame ones, with some missing. Here the sample spans some 140,000 clones, roughly 90% being singletons. Trimming removed 1 base from V and 5 bases from J; junction bases left unmatched: 4. Germline assignment: CDR1 LNHNV and CDR2 YYDKDF (reference sequence). The CDR3 extends over 15 amino acids. This TCR was recovered from an adult in good health. The starting material was peripheral blood, obtained on day 0 of AZD1222 vaccination. The chain employs TRBV15 and TRBJ1-2; 10 nucleotides align to TRBD1. The chain's CDR3 is CATSRVRTGGYGYTF. In nucleotides, the CDR3 is TGTGCCACCAGCAGAGTGAGGACAGGGGGATATGGCTACACCTTC.